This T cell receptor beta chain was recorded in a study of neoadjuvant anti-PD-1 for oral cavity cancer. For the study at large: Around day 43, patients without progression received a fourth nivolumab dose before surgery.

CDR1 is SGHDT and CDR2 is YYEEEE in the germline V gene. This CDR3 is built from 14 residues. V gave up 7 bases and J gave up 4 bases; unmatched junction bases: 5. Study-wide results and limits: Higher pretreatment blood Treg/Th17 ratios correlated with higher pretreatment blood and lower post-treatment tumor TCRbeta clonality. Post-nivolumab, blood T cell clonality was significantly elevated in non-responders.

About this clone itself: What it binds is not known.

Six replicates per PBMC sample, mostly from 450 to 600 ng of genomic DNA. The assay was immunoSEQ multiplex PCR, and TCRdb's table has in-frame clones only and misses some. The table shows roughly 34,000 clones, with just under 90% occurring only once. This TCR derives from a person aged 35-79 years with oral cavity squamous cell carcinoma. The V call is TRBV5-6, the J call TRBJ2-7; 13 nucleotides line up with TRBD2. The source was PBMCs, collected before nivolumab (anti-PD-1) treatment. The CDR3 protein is CASLTSGGMYEQYF. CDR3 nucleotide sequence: TGTGCCAGCCTGACTAGCGGGGGGATGTACGAGCAGTACTTC.